The sequence of this T cell receptor (beta chain) was determined in a study of untreated major depressive disorder. Regarding the study as a whole: TRBV05-01 (Vbeta 5.1) usage was higher in CD4+ T cells of depressed patients than controls.

V gave up 0 bases and J gave up 10 bases, with 16 bases separating them. The CDR3 loop spans 15 amino acids. Germline CDR1 LGHNA, CDR2 YNFKEQ. A word on this clone: Its antigen is undetermined.

Sequenced by immunoSEQ multiplex PCR; TCRdb stores in-frame clones only, minus some. The profile shows about 19,000 clones, more than 85% of them singletons. Every participant had European ancestry. Sequenced material: CD4+ T cells from PBMCs. The TCR was taken from a woman between 35 and 50 years old with major depressive disorder. The V call is TRBV4-2, the J call TRBJ2-1; TRBD2 might be the D (5 bases). The CDR3 loop is CASSQEDGPGSEQFF. As DNA, the CDR3 is TGTGCCAGCAGCCAAGAGGACGGCCCGGGAAGCGAGCAGTTCTTC.